Presented here are 10 T cell receptor beta chains from one specimen sequenced in a study of T cells after posttransplantation cyclophosphamide. The table came from immunoSEQ multiplex PCR; TCRdb's copy has only in-frame clones and leaves some out. Sampling found about 39,000 clones, none seen once. The specimen was PBMCs. All receptors come from a woman between 50 and 59 years old in good health and a related stem cell transplant donor.

There are many counts of this clone. V gene TRBV7-6 combines with J gene TRBJ2-2, with D unclear. In germline, CDR1 is SGHVS, CDR2 FNYEAQ. This CDR3 is 15 amino acids long. V was cut by 3 bases and J by 4 bases, with 12 bases left in between. In DNA, the CDR3 is TGTGCCAGCAGCTTGTCAGAGGTATCCACCGGGGAGCTGTTTTTT. This gives the protein CASSLSEVSTGELFF.

This clone was detected ten times or more. The chain links TRBV2 to TRBJ1-5, with a weak D call TRBD1 (6 bases). The ends were cut back, 5 bases at V and 5 bases at J, with 10 bases in the middle. The CDR3 is 13 residues long. Germline CDR1 is SNHLY and CDR2 is FYNNEI. The CDR3 region is CASSTGWDQPQHF. CDR3 nucleotide sequence: TGTGCCAGCAGTACAGGGTGGGATCAGCCCCAGCATTTT. The whole variable domain, filled in from reference TRBV2 and TRBJ1-5, reads EPEVTQTPSHQVTQMGQEVILRCVPISNHLYFYWYRQILGQKVEFLVSFYNNEISEKSEIFDDQFSVERPDGSNFTLKIRSTKLEDSAMYFCASSTGWDQPQHFGDGTRLSIL.

This clone was counted ten times or more. The chain couples TRBV28 to TRBJ1-1; D call uncertain. This CDR3 comprises 14 residues. The germline gives CDR1 MDHEN, CDR2 SYDVKM. Trimming took 2 bases from V and 0 from J, leaving 7 bases between them. The CDR3 region is CASSLSRMNTEAFF. CDR3 nucleotides: TGTGCCAGCAGTTTAAGCCGAATGAACACTGAAGCTTTCTTT. The variable domain in full, with the rest retrieved from reference TRBV28 and TRBJ1-1, is DVKVTQSSRYLVKRTGEKVFLECVQDMDHENMFWYRQDPGLGLRLIYFSYDVKMKEKGDIPEGYSVSREKKERFSLILESASTNQTSMYLCASSLSRMNTEAFFGQGTRLTVV.

There are many counts of this clone. The chain is built from TRBV14 and TRBJ1-3, with 7 bases identical to TRBD1. The trim removed 6 bases at V and 4 bases at J, leaving 6 bases unmatched. This CDR3 contains 14 residues. Germline values: CDR1 SGHDN, CDR2 FVKESK. DNA of the CDR3: TGTGCCAGCAGTCCGACAGGGTACGGAAACACCATATATTTT. Translated, it gives CASSPTGYGNTIYF.

This clone was detected ten times or more. V usage is TRBV7-8 and J usage is TRBJ1-3, with TRBD1 identical over 7 bases. From germline, CDR1 is SGHVS and CDR2 FQNEAQ. This CDR3 is built from 16 residues. The trim removed 4 bases at V and 0 bases at J, leaving 6 bases unmatched. DNA of the CDR3: TGTGCCAGCAGCTCTCAGGGGGTTCTCTCTGGAAACACCATATATTTT. It codes for CASSSQGVLSGNTIYF.

A remark on this clone: A much larger clone is a single base away; this may be a read error. The chain has TRBV6-1 and TRBJ2-7; 9 bases align to TRBD1. J lost 3 bases, V lost 6 bases, and 3 bases had no gene match. This CDR3 comprises 13 residues. Germline V gene lookup returns CDR1 MNHNS and CDR2 SASEGT. Here the CDR3 DNA reads TGTGCCAGCAGAAAGACAGGGGGCTACGAGCAGTACTTC. This encodes CASRKTGGYEQYF.

There are many counts of this clone. This chain uses TRBV2 with TRBJ2-7; possible D gene TRBD2, 6 bases. Germline CDR1 SNHLY, CDR2 FYNNEI. Deletions cut 1 base from V and 6 bases from J, with 10 bases between. The CDR3 spans 13 residues. Written as DNA, the CDR3 is TGTGCCAGCAGTGAAGAAATGGGGGGCGAGCAGTACTTC. Protein sequence: CASSEEMGGEQYF. Full variable domain (rest looked up from reference TRBV2 and TRBJ2-7): EPEVTQTPSHQVTQMGQEVILRCVPISNHLYFYWYRQILGQKVEFLVSFYNNEISEKSEIFDDQFSVERPDGSNFTLKIRSTKLEDSAMYFCASSEEMGGEQYFGPGTRLTVT.

This clone was counted at least ten times. V and J are TRBV4-3 and TRBJ1-2, with 7 bases aligning to TRBD1. Trimming at V came to 3 bases and at J to 3 bases, leaving 4 bases not matched to a gene. Germline-derived CDR1 and CDR2 are LGHNA and YSLEER. This CDR3 region has 14 residues. The chain's CDR3 is CASSQVDRDYGYTF. The CDR3 DNA sequence: TGCGCCAGCAGCCAGGTCGACAGGGACTATGGCTACACCTTC.

In this sample, this clone turned up many times. The chain combines TRBV4-1 with TRBJ1-3, with 7 bases identical to TRBD1. J was trimmed by 2 bases and V by 0 bases; bases with no gene match: 13. The CDR3 is made up of 19 amino acids. Germline V lookup: CDR1 MGHRA, CDR2 YSYEKL. CDR3 nucleotides: TGCGCCAGCAGCCAAGATTCGTCGGGACCAGGGGGACCTGGAAACACCATATATTTT. Translated, it gives CASSQDSSGPGGPGNTIYF.

This clone appeared many times. The chain recombines TRBV6-5 with TRBJ2-1; D not resolved. This CDR3 is built from 16 residues. V lost 2 bases and J 5 bases, leaving 16 bases between the germline ends. Germline-derived CDR1 and CDR2 are MNHEY and SVGAGI. CDR3 in DNA: TGTGCCAGCAGTTACGGGCGCAGTATGAGAAACAATGAGCAGTTCTTC. Its protein product is CASSYGRSMRNNEQFF.